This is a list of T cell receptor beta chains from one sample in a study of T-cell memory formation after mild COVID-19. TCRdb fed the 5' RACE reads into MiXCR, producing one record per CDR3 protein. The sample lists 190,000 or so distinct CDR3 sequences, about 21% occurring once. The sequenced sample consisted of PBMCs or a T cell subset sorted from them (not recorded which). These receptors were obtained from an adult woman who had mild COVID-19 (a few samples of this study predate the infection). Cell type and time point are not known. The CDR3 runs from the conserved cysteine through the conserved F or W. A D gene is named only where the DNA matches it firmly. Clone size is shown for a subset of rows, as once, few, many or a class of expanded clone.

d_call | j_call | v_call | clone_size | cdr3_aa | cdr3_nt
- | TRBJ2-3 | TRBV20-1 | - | CSARARLSDGGTDTQYF | TGCAGTGCTAGAGCACGACTTAGCGACGGAGGGACAGATACGCAGTATTTT
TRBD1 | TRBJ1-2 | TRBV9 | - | CASSVSSRDRELYGYTF | TGTGCCAGCAGCGTTTCCTCCCGGGACAGGGAACTTTATGGCTACACCTTC
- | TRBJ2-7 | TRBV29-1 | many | CSVETTGLQYF | TGCAGCGTTGAAACGACAGGTTTACAGTACTTC
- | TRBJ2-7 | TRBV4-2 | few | CASSQDSPTYYEQYF | TGTGCCAGCAGCCAAGATAGCCCCACCTACTACGAGCAGTACTTC
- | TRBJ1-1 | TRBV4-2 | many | CASSQAGRAFF | TGTGCCAGCAGCCAAGCAGGGCGGGCTTTCTTT
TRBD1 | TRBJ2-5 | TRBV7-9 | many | CASSFRTGGLGETQYF | TGTGCCAGCAGTTTTCGGACAGGGGGCCTGGGGGAGACCCAGTACTTC
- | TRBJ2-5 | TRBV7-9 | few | CASSDTGGGGGETQYF | TGTGCCAGCAGCGACACCGGTGGAGGGGGCGGGGAGACCCAGTACTTC
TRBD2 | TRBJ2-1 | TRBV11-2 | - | CASSHSGGDNEQFF | TGTGCCAGCAGCCATAGCGGGGGGGATAATGAGCAGTTCTTC
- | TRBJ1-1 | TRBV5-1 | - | CASSFHGDTEAFF | TGCGCCAGCAGCTTTCATGGGGACACTGAAGCTTTCTTT
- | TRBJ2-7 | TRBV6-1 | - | CASSEGPGNYEQYF | TGTGCCAGCAGTGAAGGTCCGGGGAACTACGAGCAGTACTTC
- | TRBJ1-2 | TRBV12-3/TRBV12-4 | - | CASSLNWVLANYGYTF | TGTGCCAGCAGTTTGAATTGGGTGCTAGCTAACTATGGCTACACCTTC
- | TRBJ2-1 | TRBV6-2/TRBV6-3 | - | CASSNTYNEQFF | TGTGCCAGCAGTAACACGTACAATGAGCAGTTCTTC
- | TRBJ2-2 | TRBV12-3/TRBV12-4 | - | CASSPLVGAGELFF | TGTGCCAGCAGTCCCCTTGTTGGCGCCGGGGAGCTGTTTTTT